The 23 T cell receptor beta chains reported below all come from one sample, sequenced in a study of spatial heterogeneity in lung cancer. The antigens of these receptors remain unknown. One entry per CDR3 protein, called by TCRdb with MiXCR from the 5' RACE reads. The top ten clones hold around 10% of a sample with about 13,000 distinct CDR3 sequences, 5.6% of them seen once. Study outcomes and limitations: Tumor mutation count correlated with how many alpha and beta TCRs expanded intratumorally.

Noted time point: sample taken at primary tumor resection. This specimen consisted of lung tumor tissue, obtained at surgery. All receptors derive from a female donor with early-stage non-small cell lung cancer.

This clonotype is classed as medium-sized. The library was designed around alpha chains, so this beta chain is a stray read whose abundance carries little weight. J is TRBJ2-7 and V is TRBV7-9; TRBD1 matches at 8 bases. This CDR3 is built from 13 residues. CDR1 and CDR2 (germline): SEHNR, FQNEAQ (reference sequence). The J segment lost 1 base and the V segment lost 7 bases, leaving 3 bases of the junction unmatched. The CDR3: CASTRQGSYEQYF. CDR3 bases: TGTGCCAGCACCAGACAGGGGTCCTACGAGCAGTACTTC.

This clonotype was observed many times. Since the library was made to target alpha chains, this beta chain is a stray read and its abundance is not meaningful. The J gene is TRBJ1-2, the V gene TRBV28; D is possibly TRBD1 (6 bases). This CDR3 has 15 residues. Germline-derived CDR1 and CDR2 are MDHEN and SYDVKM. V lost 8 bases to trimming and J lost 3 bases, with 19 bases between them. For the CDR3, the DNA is TGTGCCAGCCGTCGGACAGCGAATCGATACTATGGCTACACCTTC. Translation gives CASRRTANRYYGYTF.

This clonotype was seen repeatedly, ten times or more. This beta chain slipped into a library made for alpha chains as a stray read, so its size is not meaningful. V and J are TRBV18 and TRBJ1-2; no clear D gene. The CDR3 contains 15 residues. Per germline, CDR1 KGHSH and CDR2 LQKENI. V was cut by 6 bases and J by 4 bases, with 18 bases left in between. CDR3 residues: CASSSRSEAGYGYTF. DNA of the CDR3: TGTGCCAGCTCCTCAAGGAGCGAGGCGGGCTATGGCTACACCTTC. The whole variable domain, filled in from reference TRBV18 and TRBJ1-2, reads NAGVMQNPRHLVRRRGQEARLRCSPMKGHSHVYWYRQLPEEGLKFMVYLQKENIIDESGMPKERFSAEFPKEGPSILRIQQVVRGDSAAYFCASSSRSEAGYGYTFGSGTRLTVV.

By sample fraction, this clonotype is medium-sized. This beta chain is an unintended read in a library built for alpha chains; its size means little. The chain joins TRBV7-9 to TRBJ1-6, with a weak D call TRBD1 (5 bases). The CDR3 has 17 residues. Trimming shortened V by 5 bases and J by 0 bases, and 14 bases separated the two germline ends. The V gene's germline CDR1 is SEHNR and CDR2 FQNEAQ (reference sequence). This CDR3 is CASSPGVGGSYNSPLHF. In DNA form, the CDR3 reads TGTGCCAGCAGCCCGGGGGTCGGGGGCTCCTATAATTCACCCCTCCACTTT. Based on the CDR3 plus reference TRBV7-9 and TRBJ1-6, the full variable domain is DTGVSQNPRHKITKRGQNVTFRCDPISEHNRLYWYRQTLGQGPEFLTYFQNEAQLEKSRLLSDRFSAERPKGSFSTLEIQRTEQGDSAMYLCASSPGVGGSYNSPLHFGNGTRLTVT.

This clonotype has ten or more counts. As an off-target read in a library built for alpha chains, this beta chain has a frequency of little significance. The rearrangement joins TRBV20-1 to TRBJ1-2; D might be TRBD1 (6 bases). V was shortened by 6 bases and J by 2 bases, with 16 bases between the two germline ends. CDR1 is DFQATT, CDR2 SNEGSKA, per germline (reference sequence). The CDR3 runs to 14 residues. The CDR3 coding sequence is TGCAGTGCCACACCGGGACATTTGAACTATGGCTACACCTTC. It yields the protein CSATPGHLNYGYTF.

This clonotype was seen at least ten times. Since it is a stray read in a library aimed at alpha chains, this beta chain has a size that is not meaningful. The CDR3: CASSRPGLNTEAFF. The CDR3 DNA follows: TGTGCCAGCAGCCGCCCCGGGCTGAACACTGAAGCTTTCTTT. The chain uses TRBV3-1 and TRBJ1-1, with D unresolved. This CDR3 has 14 residues. Germline CDR1 reads LGHDT; CDR2 reads YNNKEL (reference sequence). Trimming shortened V by 4 bases and J by 0 bases, and 9 bases separated the two germline ends.

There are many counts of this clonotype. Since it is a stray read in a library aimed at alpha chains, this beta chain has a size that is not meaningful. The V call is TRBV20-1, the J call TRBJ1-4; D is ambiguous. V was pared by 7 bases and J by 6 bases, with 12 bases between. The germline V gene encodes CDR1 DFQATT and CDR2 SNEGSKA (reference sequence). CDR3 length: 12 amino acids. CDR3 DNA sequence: TGCAGTGTTCAGAGGTCAGATGAAAAACTGTTTTTT. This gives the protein CSVQRSDEKLFF.

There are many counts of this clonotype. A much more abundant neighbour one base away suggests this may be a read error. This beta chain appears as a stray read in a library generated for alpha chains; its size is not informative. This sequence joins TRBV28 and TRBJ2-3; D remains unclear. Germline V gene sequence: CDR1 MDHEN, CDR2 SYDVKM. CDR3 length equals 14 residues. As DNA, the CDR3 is TGTGCCAGCAGTTTTGTATCGGGCACAGATATGCAGTATTTT. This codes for CASSFVSGTDMQYF.

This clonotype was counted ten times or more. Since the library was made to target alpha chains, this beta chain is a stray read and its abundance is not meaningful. CDR3 protein: CASSELAGGFTDTQYF. Written as DNA, the CDR3 is TGTGCCAGCAGTGAACTAGCGGGGGGATTCACAGATACGCAGTATTTT. The rearrangement joins TRBV12-3 or TRBV12-4 to TRBJ2-3; 12 bases are shared with TRBD2. V was clipped by 5 bases and J by 2 bases; unmatched bases: 5. The CDR3 runs 16 residues.

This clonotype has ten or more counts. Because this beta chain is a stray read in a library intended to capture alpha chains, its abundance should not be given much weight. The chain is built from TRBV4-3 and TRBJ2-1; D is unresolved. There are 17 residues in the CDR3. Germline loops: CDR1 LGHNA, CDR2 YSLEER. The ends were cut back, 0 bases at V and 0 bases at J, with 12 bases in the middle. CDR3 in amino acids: CASSQDGTHSSYNEQFF. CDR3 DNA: TGCGCCAGCAGCCAAGATGGAACACATAGCTCCTACAATGAGCAGTTCTTC.

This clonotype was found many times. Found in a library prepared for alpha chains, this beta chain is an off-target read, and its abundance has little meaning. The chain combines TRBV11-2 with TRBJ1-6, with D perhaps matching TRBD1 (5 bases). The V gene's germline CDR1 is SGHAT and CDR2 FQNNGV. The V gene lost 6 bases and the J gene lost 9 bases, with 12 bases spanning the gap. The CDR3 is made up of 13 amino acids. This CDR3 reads CASRGGTISPLHF. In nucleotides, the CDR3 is TGTGCCAGCAGGGGCGGGACCATTTCACCCCTCCACTTT. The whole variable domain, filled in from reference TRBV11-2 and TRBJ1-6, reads EAGVAQSPRYKIIEKRQSVAFWCNPISGHATLYWYQQILGQGPKLLIQFQNNGVVDDSQLPKDRFSAERLKGVDSTLKIQPAKLEDSAVYLCASRGGTISPLHFGNGTRLTVT.

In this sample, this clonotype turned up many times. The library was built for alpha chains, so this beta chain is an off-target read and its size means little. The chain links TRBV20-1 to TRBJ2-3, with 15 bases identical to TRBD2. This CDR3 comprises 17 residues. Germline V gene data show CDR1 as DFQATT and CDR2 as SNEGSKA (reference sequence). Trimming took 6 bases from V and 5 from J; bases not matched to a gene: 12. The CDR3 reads CSATGLAGGPGQDTQYF. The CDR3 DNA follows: TGCAGTGCAACTGGACTAGCGGGGGGGCCGGGGCAAGATACGCAGTATTTT.

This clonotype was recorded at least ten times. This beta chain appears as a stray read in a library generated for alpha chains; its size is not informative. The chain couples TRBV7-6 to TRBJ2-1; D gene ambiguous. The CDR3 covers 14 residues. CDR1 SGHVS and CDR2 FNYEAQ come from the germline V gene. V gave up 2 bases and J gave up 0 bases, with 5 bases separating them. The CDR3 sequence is CASSLSVSYNEQFF. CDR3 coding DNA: TGTGCCAGCAGCTTATCAGTCTCCTACAATGAGCAGTTCTTC.

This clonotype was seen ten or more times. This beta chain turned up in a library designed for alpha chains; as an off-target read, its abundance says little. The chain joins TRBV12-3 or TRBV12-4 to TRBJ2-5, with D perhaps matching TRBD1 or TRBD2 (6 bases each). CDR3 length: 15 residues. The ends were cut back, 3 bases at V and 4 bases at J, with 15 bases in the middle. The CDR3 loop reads CASSFRRGLGETQYF. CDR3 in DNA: TGTGCCAGCAGTTTCCGTCGGGGGCTCGGAGAGACCCAGTACTTC.

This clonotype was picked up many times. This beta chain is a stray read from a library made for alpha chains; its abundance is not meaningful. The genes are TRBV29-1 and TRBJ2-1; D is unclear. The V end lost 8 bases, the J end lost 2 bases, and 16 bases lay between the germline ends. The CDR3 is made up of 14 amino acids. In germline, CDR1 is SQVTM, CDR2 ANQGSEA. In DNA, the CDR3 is TGCAGCACAGTCAGAGTTGGGACCTACAATGAGCAGTTCTTC. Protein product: CSTVRVGTYNEQFF.

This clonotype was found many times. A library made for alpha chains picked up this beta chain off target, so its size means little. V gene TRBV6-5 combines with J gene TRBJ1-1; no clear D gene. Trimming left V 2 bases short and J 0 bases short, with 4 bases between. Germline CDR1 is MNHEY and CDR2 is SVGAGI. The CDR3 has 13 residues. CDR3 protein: CASSYTMNTEAFF. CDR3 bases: TGTGCCAGCAGTTACACTATGAACACTGAAGCTTTCTTT.

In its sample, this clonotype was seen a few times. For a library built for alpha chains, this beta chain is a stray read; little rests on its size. CDR3 in DNA: TGTGCCAGCACCGGTAACCTGGCAGGGTTGAAAGAGACCCAGTACTTC. Protein sequence: CASTGNLAGLKETQYF. The chain couples TRBV7-2 to TRBJ2-5, with a possible D match to TRBD1 (5 bases). V dropped 7 bases and J dropped 3 bases, with 21 bases sitting between them. Germline CDR1 reads SGHTA; CDR2 reads FQGNSA. The CDR3 has 16 amino acids.

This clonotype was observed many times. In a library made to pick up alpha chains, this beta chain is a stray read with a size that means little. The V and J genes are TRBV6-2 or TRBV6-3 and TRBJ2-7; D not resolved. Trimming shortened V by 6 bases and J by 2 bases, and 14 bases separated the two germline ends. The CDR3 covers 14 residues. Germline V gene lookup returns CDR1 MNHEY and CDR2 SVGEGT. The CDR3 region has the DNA TGTGCCAGCAGCACCCAATTAGGGACCTACGAGCAGTACTTC. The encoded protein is CASSTQLGTYEQYF.

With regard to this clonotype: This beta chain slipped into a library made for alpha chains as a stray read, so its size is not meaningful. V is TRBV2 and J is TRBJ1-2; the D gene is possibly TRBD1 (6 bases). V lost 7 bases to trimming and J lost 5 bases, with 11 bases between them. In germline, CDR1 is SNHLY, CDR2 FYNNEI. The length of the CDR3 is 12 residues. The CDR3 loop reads CASKTGRYGYTF. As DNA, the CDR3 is TGTGCCAGCAAGACAGGACGTTATGGCTACACCTTC.

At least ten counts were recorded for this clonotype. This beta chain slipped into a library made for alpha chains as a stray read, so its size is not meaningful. The CDR3 sequence: CACRTVNTEAFF. The CDR3 DNA follows: TGTGCCTGCCGGACGGTGAACACTGAAGCTTTCTTT. V gene TRBV6-2 or TRBV6-3 combines with J gene TRBJ1-1; D gene uncertain. The CDR3 sequence is 12 residues long. V dropped 11 bases and J dropped 0 bases, with 10 bases sitting between them. Per the germline V gene, CDR1 is MNHEY and CDR2 is SVGEGT.

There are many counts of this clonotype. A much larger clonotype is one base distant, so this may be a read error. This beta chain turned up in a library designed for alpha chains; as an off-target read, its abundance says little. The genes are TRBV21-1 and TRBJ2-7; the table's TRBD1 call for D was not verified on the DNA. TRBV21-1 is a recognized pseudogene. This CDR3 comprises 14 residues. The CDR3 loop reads CASSKKDWGHEQYF. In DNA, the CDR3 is TGTGCCAGCAGCAAAAAAGACTGGGGGCACGAGCAGTACTTC.

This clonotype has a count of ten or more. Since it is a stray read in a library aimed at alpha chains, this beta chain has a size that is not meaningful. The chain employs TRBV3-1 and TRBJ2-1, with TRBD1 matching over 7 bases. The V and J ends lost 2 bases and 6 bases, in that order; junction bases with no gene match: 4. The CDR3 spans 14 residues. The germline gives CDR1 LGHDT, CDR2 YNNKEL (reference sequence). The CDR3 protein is CASSQLRGPNEQFF. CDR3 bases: TGTGCCAGCAGCCAACTGAGGGGGCCCAATGAGCAGTTCTTC.

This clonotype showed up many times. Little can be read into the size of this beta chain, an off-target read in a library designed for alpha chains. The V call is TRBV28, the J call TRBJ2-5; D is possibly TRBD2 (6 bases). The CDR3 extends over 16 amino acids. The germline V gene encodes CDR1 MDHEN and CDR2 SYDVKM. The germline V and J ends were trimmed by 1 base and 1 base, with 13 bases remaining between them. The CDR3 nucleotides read TGTGCCAGCAGTTTATACGGGAGAGGAGTCCAAGAGACCCAGTACTTC. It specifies CASSLYGRGVQETQYF.